The rows below give T cell receptor beta chains drawn from one sample of a study of response to subunit inactivated influenza vaccine. TCRdb re-called the RT-PCR reads through MiXCR, storing one row per CDR3 protein. The table lists some 480,000 distinct CDR3 sequences, approximately 10% of them singletons. Here the sequenced sample was PBMCs from blood, taken about 40 days after vaccination. These receptors were collected from a man aged 50-59 years who received an inactivated influenza vaccine. Each CDR3 is given with its conserved first and last residue. Fields, in order: V gene, J gene, D gene, clone size, CDR3 DNA, CDR3 protein. D genes are given only for firm matches. Size tells how often a clone was seen (once, few, many) or the class of an expanded clone, and some rows leave it out.

>TRBV20-1|TRBJ1-2|.|.
TGCAGTGCCGCCTTCTGGGGGGGAGTAGGTGGCTACACCTTC
CSAAFWGGVGGYTF
>TRBV5-1|TRBJ2-5|TRBD2|.
TGCGCCAGCAGCTTGCGGCGTACTAGCGGAACGGACGAGACCCAGTACTTC
CASSLRRTSGTDETQYF
>TRBV2|TRBJ2-5|TRBD1|.
TGTGCCAGCAGGCGGGGACAGGGTATGCAAGAGACCCAGTACTTC
CASRRGQGMQETQYF
>TRBV28|TRBJ2-4|.|.
TGTGCCAGCAGTTTCGGTTCAGCCAAAAACATTCAGTACTTC
CASSFGSAKNIQYF
>TRBV18|TRBJ1-5|.|many
TGTGCCAGCTCACGAGAGGTCAATCAGCCCCAGCATTTT
CASSREVNQPQHF
>TRBV5-1|TRBJ2-1|TRBD1|.
TGCGCCAGCAGCTTAAATTTGGGGACAGGGGGCAATGAGCAGTTCTTC
CASSLNLGTGGNEQFF
>TRBV29-1|TRBJ2-1|.|many
TGCAGCGTTGAAGCGAGCTCCTACAATGAGCAGTTCTTC
CSVEASSYNEQFF
>TRBV7-2|TRBJ2-2|.|many
TGTGCCAGCAGCTTAGAGGGGTTCCTGGGCACCGGGGAGCTGTTTTTT
CASSLEGFLGTGELFF
>TRBV10-2|TRBJ1-4|TRBD1|few
TGCGCCAGCAGACAGGGACAGACACCGAATGAAAAACTGTTTTTT
CASRQGQTPNEKLFF
>TRBV29-1|TRBJ2-6|.|.
TGCAGCGTCACCGGGTCTCAATTGTATACTGGGGCCAACGTCCTGACTTTC
CSVTGSQLYTGANVLTF
>TRBV5-1|TRBJ2-5|.|many
TGCGCCAGCAGCTTGGGGCCAGGGCGAGAGACCCAGTACTTC
CASSLGPGRETQYF
>TRBV27|TRBJ2-7|.|few
TGTGCCAGCAGGCGACTCGGACGCTACGAGCAGTACTTC
CASRRLGRYEQYF
>TRBV29-1|TRBJ2-1|.|.
TGCAGCGTTGAGACGGGATCCTACAATGAGCAGTTCTTC
CSVETGSYNEQFF
>TRBV5-5|TRBJ1-1|TRBD1|.
TGTGCCAGCAGCTTGGGGCCCCAGGGGGCGGGAACTGAAGCTTTCTTT
CASSLGPQGAGTEAFF
>TRBV20-1|TRBJ2-7|TRBD2|many
TGCAGTGCTAGAGATCGGGGGGTCTCCTACGAGCAGTACTTC
CSARDRGVSYEQYF
>TRBV12-3/TRBV12-4|TRBJ1-1|TRBD1|many
TGTGCCAGCAGCACGGGACAGGGTCCTGAAGCTTTCTTT
CASSTGQGPEAFF
>TRBV10-2|TRBJ2-1|.|few
TGCGCCAGCAGGAACTACCAGGGGAGGGCTGAGCAGTTCTTC
CASRNYQGRAEQFF
>TRBV20-1|TRBJ2-7|TRBD1|.
TGCAGTGCTAGTCAAGGGACAGGGGGCGAGCAGTACTTC
CSASQGTGGEQYF
>TRBV10-3|TRBJ2-2|TRBD2|few
TGTGCCATCGGGCCCCGGGGGGACACCGGGGAGCTGTTTTTT
CAIGPRGDTGELFF
>TRBV5-1|TRBJ2-7|.|many
TGCGCCAGCAGCTTGGGACCCCACTACGAGCAGTACTTC
CASSLGPHYEQYF
>TRBV5-1|TRBJ2-3|.|many
TGTGCCAGCAGTCTTACAGGAGATACGCAGTATTTT
CASSLTGDTQYF
>TRBV3-1|TRBJ2-7|TRBD2|many
TGTGCCAGCAGCCAAGATCCTCGGGCTAGCGGGAGGTCGACCTACGAGCAGTACTTC
CASSQDPRASGRSTYEQYF
>TRBV29-1|TRBJ1-2|TRBD1|.
TGCAGCGTTTTGACAGGGCGGAACTATGGCTACACCTTC
CSVLTGRNYGYTF
>TRBV7-2|TRBJ2-3|.|.
TGTGCCAGCAGCCCGACTAGGCCAGGGCCCAGTACGCAGTATTTT
CASSPTRPGPSTQYF
>TRBV25-1|TRBJ2-3|.|few
TGTGCCAGCAGGGCCACGACTCGGTCACCGGGTACGCAGTATTTT
CASRATTRSPGTQYF
>TRBV6-2/TRBV6-3|TRBJ1-1|.|.
TGTGCCAGCAGCCACGGGACTACGAGAGCTGAAGCTTTCTTT
CASSHGTTRAEAFF
>TRBV25-1|TRBJ2-2|.|.
TGTGCCAGCATTCAGGGGAGGGAGCTGTTTTTT
CASIQGRELFF
>TRBV5-1|TRBJ2-1|.|many
TGCGCCAGCAGCTTAGACGGGACGGTTTACAATGAGCAGTTCTTC
CASSLDGTVYNEQFF
>TRBV29-1|TRBJ2-7|TRBD2|many
TGCAGCGTTTTTGGACTAGCCTACGAGCAGTACTTC
CSVFGLAYEQYF
>TRBV7-1|TRBJ2-1|TRBD2|few
TGTGCCAGCAGTCTCCCGAATGCTCAATCTAGCGGGAGGGCCCCTTCCTACAATGAGCAGTTCTTC
CASSLPNAQSSGRAPSYNEQFF
>TRBV20-1|TRBJ2-1|.|many
TGCAGTGCCCCCATAGCCGGGTCTAGGGATGAGCAGTTCTTC
CSAPIAGSRDEQFF
>TRBV29-1|TRBJ2-5|TRBD1|few
TGCAGCGGAAGACAGGGCGGTGGGGTCACCCAGTACTTC
CSGRQGGGVTQYF
>TRBV28|TRBJ2-7|.|.
TGTGCCAGCAGTTTAACATGGGGGGCCGACGAGCAGTACTTC
CASSLTWGADEQYF
>TRBV20-1|TRBJ1-1|.|few
TGCAGTGCTAGGCCTAGCGGGGGCACTGAAGCTTTCTTT
CSARPSGGTEAFF
>TRBV20-1|TRBJ2-1|TRBD2|few
TGCAGTGCCTATAGCGGGAGTTGGGACAATGAGCAGTTCTTC
CSAYSGSWDNEQFF
>TRBV6-5|TRBJ1-2|.|few
TGTGCCAGCAGTTACTCTTCCCATGGGGTATATGGCTACACCTTC
CASSYSSHGVYGYTF
>TRBV7-2|TRBJ2-1|TRBD2|few
TGTGCCAGCAGCTTTGGACTAGCGGGGCAATCCTACAATGAGCAGTTCTTC
CASSFGLAGQSYNEQFF
>TRBV5-1|TRBJ2-7|TRBD2|few
TGCGCCAGCAGCCCCCTTCATGTTGCGGGGGGCGGGATCCAGAGCTCCTACGAGCAGTACTTC
CASSPLHVAGGGIQSSYEQYF
>TRBV12-3/TRBV12-4|TRBJ2-2|TRBD1|many
TGTGCCAGCAGTGGACAGGGGGCAACCGTATCCGGGGAGCTGTTTTTT
CASSGQGATVSGELFF
>TRBV19|TRBJ2-7|.|.
TGTGCCAGTAGTTCAGTCAGTAACTACGAGCAGTACTTC
CASSSVSNYEQYF
>TRBV6-2/TRBV6-3|TRBJ2-3|TRBD2|.
TGTGCCAGCGCCGATACTAGCGTAGCTAGCACAGATACGCAGTATTTT
CASADTSVASTDTQYF
>TRBV28|TRBJ2-7|TRBD2|many
TGTGCCACGACCAGCGGGAGTCCTTACGAGCAGTACTTC
CATTSGSPYEQYF
>TRBV15|TRBJ1-2|TRBD1|many
TGTGCCACCAGCGCCCGACAGGGCCCAATTTATGGCTACACCTTC
CATSARQGPIYGYTF
>TRBV11-2|TRBJ2-2|TRBD2|.
TGTGCCAGCAGCTTACTAGCGGGAGGGCCCGGGAACACCGGGGAGCTGTTTTTT
CASSLLAGGPGNTGELFF
>TRBV7-9|TRBJ2-2|.|.
TGTGCCAGCAGCCCGCTCCCCGGGGAGCTGTTTTTT
CASSPLPGELFF
>TRBV9|TRBJ1-1|.|few
TGTGCCAGCAGCGGTTTTCCGGGGGCCACTGAAGCTTTCTTT
CASSGFPGATEAFF
>TRBV20-1|TRBJ2-1|.|few
TGCAGTGCTAGAGGGGTAGGGACTCACTATAACTCAAAGCAGTTCTTC
CSARGVGTHYNSKQFF
>TRBV7-9|TRBJ2-7|.|few
TGTGCCAGCACCACAGACTCGGGCTCCTACGAGCAGTACTTC
CASTTDSGSYEQYF
>TRBV12-3/TRBV12-4|TRBJ1-1|.|many
TGTGCCAGCAGTTTTACCGGGACGAGCGCTTTCTTT
CASSFTGTSAFF
>TRBV7-9|TRBJ2-1|.|few
TGTGCCAGCAGCCACAGAGCTATCAGCTCCTACAATGAGCAGTTCTTC
CASSHRAISSYNEQFF
>TRBV27|TRBJ2-7|TRBD1|.
TGTGCCAGCAGAAACCGGGACAGGGGCTACGAGCAGTACTTC
CASRNRDRGYEQYF
>TRBV6-4|TRBJ2-1|TRBD2|few
TGTGCCAGCAGTGAGCAGACTAGCGGGGGGGAGCAGTTCTTC
CASSEQTSGGEQFF
>TRBV20-1|TRBJ2-7|.|few
TGCAGTGCTAGCCGGGGGAGCGGCCCCTACGAGCAGTACTTC
CSASRGSGPYEQYF
>TRBV7-8|TRBJ2-1|TRBD2|many
TGTGCCAGCAGCTTATCTTTGCGGGAGTGGGATGAGCAGTTCTTC
CASSLSLREWDEQFF
>TRBV5-1|TRBJ2-5|.|few
TGCGCCAGCAGCTTAAATGGCAATGGAGAGACCCAGTACTTC
CASSLNGNGETQYF
>TRBV28|TRBJ2-5|TRBD2|many
TGTGCCAGCAGTTTATATGGACGGGAGGGCCCGGAGACCCAGTACTTC
CASSLYGREGPETQYF
>TRBV11-1|TRBJ1-1|.|.
TGTGCCAGCAGCTCGAACAGGGAAAACACTGAAGCTTTCTTT
CASSSNRENTEAFF
>TRBV10-3|TRBJ1-1|.|few
TGTGCCATCAGTCCCTCCAACACTGAAGCTTTCTTT
CAISPSNTEAFF
>TRBV6-2/TRBV6-3|TRBJ2-5|.|few
TGTGCCAGCAGTTACCGGGACGGTGGGTCGGAGACCCAGTACTTC
CASSYRDGGSETQYF